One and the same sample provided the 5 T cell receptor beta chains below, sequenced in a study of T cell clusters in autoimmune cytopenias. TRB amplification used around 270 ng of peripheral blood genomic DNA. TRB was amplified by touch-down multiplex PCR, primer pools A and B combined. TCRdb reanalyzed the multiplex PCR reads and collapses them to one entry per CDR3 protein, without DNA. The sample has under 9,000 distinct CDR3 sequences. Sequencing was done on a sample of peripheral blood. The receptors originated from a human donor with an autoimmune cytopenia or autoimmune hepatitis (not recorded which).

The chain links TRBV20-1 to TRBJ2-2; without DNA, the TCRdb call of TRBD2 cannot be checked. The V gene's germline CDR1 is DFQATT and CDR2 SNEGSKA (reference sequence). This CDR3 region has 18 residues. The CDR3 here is CSARGRTSGVIRSGELFF.

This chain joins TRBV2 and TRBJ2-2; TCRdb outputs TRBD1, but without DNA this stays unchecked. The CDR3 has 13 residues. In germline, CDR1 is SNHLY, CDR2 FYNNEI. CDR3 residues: CASRGGSTGELFF. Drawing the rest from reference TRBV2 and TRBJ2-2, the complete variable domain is EPEVTQTPSHQVTQMGQEVILRCVPISNHLYFYWYRQILGQKVEFLVSFYNNEISEKSEIFDDQFSVERPDGSNFTLKIRSTKLEDSAMYFCASRGGSTGELFFGEGSRLTVL.

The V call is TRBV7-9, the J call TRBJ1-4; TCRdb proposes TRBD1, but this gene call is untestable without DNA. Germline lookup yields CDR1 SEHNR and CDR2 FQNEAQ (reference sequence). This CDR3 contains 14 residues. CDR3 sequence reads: CASSLAGGREKLFF.

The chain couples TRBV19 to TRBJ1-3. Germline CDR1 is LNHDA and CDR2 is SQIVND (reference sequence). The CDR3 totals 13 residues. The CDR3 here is CASSAFEEDTIYF. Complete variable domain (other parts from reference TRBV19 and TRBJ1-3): DGGITQSPKYLFRKEGQNVTLSCEQNLNHDAMYWYRQDPGQGLRLIYYSQIVNDFQKGDIAEGYSVSREKKESFPLTVTSAQKNPTAFYLCASSAFEEDTIYFGEGSWLTVV.

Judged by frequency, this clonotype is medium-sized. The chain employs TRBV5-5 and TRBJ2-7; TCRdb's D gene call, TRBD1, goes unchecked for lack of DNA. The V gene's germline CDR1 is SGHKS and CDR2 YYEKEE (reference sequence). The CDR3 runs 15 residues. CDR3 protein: CASSLAGGKTYEQYF.